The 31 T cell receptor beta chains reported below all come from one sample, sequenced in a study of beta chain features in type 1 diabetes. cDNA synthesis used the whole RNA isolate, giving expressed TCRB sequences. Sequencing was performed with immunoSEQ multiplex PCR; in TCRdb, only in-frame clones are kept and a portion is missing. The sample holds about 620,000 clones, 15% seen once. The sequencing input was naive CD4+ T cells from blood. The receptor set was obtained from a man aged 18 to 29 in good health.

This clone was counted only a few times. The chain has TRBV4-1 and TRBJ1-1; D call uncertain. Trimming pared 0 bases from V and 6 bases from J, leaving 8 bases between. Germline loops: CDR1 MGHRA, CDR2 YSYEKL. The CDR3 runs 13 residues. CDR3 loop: CASSQDPRAEAFF. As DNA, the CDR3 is TGCGCCAGCAGCCAAGACCCAAGAGCTGAAGCTTTCTTT.

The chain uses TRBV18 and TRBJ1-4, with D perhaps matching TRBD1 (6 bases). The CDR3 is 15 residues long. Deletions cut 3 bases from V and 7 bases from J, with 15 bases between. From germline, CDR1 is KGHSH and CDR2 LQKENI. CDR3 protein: CASSPWGTIGEKLFF. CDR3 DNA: TGTGCCAGCTCACCTTGGGGGACAATAGGTGAAAAACTGTTTTTT.

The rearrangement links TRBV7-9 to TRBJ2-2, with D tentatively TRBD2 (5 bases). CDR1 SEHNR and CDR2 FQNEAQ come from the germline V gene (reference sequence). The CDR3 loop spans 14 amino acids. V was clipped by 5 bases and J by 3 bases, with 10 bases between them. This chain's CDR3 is CASSTTRDTGELFF. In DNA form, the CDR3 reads TGTGCCAGCAGCACTACTAGGGACACCGGGGAGCTGTTTTTT.

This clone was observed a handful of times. CDR3 nucleotide sequence: TGCGCCAGCAGCCAAGTTTGGAATAGCAATCAGCCCCAGCATTTT. It yields the protein CASSQVWNSNQPQHF. This chain links TRBV4-3 with TRBJ1-5; D is ambiguous. Germline CDR1 LGHNA, CDR2 YSLEER. Trimming left V 1 base short and J 0 bases short, with 7 bases between. The CDR3 consists of 15 residues.

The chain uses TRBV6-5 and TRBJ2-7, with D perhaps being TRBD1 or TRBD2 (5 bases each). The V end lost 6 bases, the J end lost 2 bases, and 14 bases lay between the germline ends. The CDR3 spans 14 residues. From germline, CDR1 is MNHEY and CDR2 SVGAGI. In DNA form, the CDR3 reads TGTGCCAGCAGCCTTATCCGGGACGCCTACGAGCAGTACTTC. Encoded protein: CASSLIRDAYEQYF.

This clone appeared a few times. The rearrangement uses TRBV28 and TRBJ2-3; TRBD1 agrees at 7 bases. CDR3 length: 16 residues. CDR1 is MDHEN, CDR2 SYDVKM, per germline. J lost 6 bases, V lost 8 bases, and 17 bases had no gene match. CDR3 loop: CASRPRRTGPSDTQYF. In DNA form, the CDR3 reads TGTGCCAGCCGCCCGAGACGGACAGGACCTTCCGATACGCAGTATTTT.

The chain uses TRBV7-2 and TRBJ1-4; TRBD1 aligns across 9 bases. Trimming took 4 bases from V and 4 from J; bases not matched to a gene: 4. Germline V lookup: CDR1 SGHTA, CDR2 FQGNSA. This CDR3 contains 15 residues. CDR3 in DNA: TGTGCCAGCAGCTCCCCGGACAGGGGTAATGAAAAACTGTTTTTT. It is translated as CASSSPDRGNEKLFF.

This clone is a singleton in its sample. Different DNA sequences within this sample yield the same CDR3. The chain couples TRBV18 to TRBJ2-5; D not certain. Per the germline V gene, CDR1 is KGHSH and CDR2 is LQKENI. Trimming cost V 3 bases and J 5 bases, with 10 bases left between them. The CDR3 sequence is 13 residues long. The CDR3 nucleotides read TGTGCCAGCTCACCCGATCGACGGGAGACCCAGTACTTC. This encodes CASSPDRRETQYF.

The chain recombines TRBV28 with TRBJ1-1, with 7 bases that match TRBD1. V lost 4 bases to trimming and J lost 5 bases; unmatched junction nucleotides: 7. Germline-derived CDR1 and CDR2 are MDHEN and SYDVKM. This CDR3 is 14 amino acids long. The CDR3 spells CASSSLTGKTEAFF. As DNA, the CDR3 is TGTGCCAGCAGTTCACTGACAGGGAAAACTGAAGCTTTCTTT.

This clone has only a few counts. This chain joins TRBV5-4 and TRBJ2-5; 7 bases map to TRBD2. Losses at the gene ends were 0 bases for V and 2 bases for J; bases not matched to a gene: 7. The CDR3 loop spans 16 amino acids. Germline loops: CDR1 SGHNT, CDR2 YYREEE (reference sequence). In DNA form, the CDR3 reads TGTGCCAGCAGCTTGGGCGGGGGAAGTAAACAAGAGACCCAGTACTTC. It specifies CASSLGGGSKQETQYF.

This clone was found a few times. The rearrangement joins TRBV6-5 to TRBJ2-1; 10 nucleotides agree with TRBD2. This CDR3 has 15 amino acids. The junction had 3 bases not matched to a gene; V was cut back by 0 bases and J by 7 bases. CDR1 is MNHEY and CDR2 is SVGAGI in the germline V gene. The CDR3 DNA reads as TGTGCCAGCAGTTACTCGCCTAGCGGGAGAAATGAGCAGTTCTTC. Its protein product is CASSYSPSGRNEQFF.

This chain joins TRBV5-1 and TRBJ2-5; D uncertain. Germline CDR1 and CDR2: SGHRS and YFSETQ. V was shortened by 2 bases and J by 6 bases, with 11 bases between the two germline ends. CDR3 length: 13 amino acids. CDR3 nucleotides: TGCGCCAGCAGCTTTGAATTCGTCCAGACCCAGTACTTC. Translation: CASSFEFVQTQYF. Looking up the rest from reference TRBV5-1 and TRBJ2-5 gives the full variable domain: KAGVTQTPRYLIKTRGQQVTLSCSPISGHRSVSWYQQTPGQGLQFLFEYFSETQRNKGNFPGRFSGRQFSNSRSEMNVSTLELGDSALYLCASSFEFVQTQYFGPGTRLLVL.

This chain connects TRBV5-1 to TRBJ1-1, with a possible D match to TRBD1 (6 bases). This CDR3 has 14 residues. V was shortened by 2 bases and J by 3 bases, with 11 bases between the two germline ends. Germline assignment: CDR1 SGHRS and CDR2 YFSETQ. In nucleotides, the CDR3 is TGCGCCAGCAGCTTTCGGGGGCTGGACACTGAAGCTTTCTTT. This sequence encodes CASSFRGLDTEAFF.

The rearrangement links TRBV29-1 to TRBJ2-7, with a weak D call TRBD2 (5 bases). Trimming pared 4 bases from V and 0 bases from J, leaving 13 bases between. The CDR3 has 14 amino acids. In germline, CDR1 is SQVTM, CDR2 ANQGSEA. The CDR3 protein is CSVARGYDSYEQYF. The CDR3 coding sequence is TGCAGCGTTGCGAGAGGGTACGACTCCTACGAGCAGTACTTC.

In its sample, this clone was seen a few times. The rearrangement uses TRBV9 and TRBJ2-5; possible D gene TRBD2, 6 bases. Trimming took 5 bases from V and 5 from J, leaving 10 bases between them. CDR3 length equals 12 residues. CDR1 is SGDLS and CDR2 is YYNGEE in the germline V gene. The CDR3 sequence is CASSRREETQYF. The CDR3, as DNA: TGTGCCAGCAGTCGCCGGGAGGAGACCCAGTACTTC.

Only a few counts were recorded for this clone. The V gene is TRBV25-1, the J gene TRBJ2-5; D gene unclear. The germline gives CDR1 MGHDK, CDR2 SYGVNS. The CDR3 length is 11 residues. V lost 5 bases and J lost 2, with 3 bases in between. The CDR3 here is CASSTQETQYF. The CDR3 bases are TGTGCCAGCAGTACACAAGAGACCCAGTACTTC.

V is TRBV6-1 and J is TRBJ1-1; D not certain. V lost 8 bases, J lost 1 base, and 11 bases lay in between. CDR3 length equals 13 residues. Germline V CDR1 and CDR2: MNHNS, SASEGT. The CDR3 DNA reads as TGTGCCAGCGAATCGGGGTGGAACACTGAAGCTTTCTTT. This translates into CASESGWNTEAFF.

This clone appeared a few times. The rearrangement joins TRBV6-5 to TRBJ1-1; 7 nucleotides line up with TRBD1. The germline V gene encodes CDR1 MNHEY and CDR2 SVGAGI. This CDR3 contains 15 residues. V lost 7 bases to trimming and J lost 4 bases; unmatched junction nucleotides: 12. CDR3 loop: CASIITGTAITEAFF. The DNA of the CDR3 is TGTGCCAGCATCATAACCGGGACAGCCATCACTGAAGCTTTCTTT.

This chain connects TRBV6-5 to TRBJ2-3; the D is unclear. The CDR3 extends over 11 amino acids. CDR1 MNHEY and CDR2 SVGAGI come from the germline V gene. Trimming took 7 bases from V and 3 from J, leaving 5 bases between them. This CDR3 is CASKMTDTQYF. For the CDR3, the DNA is TGTGCCAGCAAGATGACAGATACGCAGTATTTT.

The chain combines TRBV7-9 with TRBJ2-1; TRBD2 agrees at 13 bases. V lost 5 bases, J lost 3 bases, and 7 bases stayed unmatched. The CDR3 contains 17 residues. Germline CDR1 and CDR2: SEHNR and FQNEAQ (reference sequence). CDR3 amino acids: CASSPPGLAGLYNEQFF. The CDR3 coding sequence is TGTGCCAGCAGCCCGCCGGGACTAGCGGGACTCTACAATGAGCAGTTCTTC.

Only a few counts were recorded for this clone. The CDR3 spells CAWRVGQFNEKLFF. The CDR3 nucleotides are TGTGCCTGGAGGGTGGGACAGTTTAATGAAAAACTGTTTTTT. The V gene is TRBV30, the J gene TRBJ1-4, with 7 bases aligning to TRBD1. The CDR3 loop spans 14 amino acids. Trimming cost V 3 bases and J 4 bases; bases outside gene matches: 5. Germline V gene lookup returns CDR1 GTSNPN and CDR2 SVGIG (reference sequence). The variable domain in full, with the rest retrieved from reference TRBV30 and TRBJ1-4, is SQTIHQWPATLVQPVGSPLSLECTVEGTSNPNLYWYRQAAGRGLQLLFYSVGIGQISSEVPQNLSASRPQDRQFILSSKKLLLSDSGFYLCAWRVGQFNEKLFFGSGTQLSVL.

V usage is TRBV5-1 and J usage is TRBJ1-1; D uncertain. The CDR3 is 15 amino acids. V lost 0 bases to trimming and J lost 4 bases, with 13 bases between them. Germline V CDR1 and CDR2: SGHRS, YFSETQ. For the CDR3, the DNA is TGCGCCAGCAGCTTGGGGGTACAGCCGGGCACTGAAGCTTTCTTT. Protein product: CASSLGVQPGTEAFF.

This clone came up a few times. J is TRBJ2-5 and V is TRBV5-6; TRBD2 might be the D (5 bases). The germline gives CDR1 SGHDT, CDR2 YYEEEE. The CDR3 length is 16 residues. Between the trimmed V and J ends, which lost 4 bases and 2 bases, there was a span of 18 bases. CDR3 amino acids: CASSRPRRRTQETQYF. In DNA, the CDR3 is TGTGCCAGCAGCCGCCCACGGAGACGGACTCAAGAGACCCAGTACTTC.

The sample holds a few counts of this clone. CDR3 DNA sequence: TGTGCCAGCAGCGAAGGACTAGCGCCCGGCACAGATACGCAGTATTTT. This sequence encodes CASSEGLAPGTDTQYF. The rearrangement joins TRBV7-3 to TRBJ2-3; TRBD2 aligns across 9 bases. Germline-derived CDR1 and CDR2 are SGHTA and FQGTGA. V was pared by 5 bases and J by 1 base, with 7 bases of the junction left unmatched. This CDR3 has 16 residues. The whole variable domain, remainder taken from reference TRBV7-3 and TRBJ2-3, is GAGVSQTPSNKVTEKGKYVELRCDPISGHTALYWYRQSLGQGPEFLIYFQGTGAADDSGLPNDRFFAVRPEGSVSTLKIQRTERGDSAVYLCASSEGLAPGTDTQYFGPGTRLTVL.

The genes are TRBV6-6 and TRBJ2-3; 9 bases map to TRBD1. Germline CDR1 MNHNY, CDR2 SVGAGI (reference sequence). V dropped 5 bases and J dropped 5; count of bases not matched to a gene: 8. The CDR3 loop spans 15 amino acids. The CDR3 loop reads CASSTGQGWVDTQYF. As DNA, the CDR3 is TGTGCCAGCAGTACGGGACAGGGTTGGGTAGATACGCAGTATTTT.

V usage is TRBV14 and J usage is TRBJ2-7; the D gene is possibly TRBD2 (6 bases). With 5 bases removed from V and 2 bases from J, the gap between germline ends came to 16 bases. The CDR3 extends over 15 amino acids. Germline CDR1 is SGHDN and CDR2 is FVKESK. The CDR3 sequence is CASSVPGTGPYEQYF. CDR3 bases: TGTGCCAGCAGCGTCCCAGGGACTGGGCCCTACGAGCAGTACTTC. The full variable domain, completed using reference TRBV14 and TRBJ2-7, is EAGVTQFPSHSVIEKGQTVTLRCDPISGHDNLYWYRRVMGKEIKFLLHFVKESKQDESGMPNNRFLAERTGGTYSTLKVQPAELEDSGVYFCASSVPGTGPYEQYFGPGTRLTVT.

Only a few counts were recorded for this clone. The CDR3 reads CASSIDRRYNQPQHF. CDR3 bases: TGTGCCAGTAGTATAGATCGGAGGTACAATCAGCCCCAGCATTTT. This sequence joins TRBV19 and TRBJ1-5; D is uncertain. Per the germline V gene, CDR1 is LNHDA and CDR2 is SQIVND (reference sequence). This CDR3 is built from 15 residues. Trimming took 0 bases from V and 3 from J, leaving 9 bases between them.

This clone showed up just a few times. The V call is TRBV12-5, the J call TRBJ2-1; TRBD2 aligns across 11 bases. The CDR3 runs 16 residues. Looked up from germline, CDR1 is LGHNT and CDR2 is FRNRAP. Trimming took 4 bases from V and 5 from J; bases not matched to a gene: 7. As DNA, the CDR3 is TGTGCTAGTGGTTGGGGGACTAGCGGCTCGGACAATGAGCAGTTCTTC. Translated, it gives CASGWGTSGSDNEQFF.

The CDR3 coding sequence is TGTGCCAGCTCACCAAGTCCGGGACTAGCGAGTAACACCGGGGAGCTGTTTTTT. Protein: CASSPSPGLASNTGELFF. This sequence joins TRBV18 and TRBJ2-2; the match to TRBD2 covers 10 bases. Germline values: CDR1 KGHSH, CDR2 LQKENI. The CDR3 loop spans 18 amino acids. V dropped 2 bases and J dropped 2; count of bases not matched to a gene: 8.

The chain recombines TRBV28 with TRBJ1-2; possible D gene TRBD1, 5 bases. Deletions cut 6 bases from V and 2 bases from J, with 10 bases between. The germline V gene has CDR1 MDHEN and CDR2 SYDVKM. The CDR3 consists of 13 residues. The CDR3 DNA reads TGTGCCAGCAGGGAGGGGAGGAACTATGGCTACACCTTC. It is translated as CASREGRNYGYTF.

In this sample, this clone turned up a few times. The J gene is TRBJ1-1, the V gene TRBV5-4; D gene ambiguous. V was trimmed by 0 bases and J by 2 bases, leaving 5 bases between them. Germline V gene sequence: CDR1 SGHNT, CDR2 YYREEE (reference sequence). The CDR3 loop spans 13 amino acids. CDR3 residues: CASSLESNTEAFF. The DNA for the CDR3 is TGTGCCAGCAGCTTGGAGTCAAACACTGAAGCTTTCTTT.